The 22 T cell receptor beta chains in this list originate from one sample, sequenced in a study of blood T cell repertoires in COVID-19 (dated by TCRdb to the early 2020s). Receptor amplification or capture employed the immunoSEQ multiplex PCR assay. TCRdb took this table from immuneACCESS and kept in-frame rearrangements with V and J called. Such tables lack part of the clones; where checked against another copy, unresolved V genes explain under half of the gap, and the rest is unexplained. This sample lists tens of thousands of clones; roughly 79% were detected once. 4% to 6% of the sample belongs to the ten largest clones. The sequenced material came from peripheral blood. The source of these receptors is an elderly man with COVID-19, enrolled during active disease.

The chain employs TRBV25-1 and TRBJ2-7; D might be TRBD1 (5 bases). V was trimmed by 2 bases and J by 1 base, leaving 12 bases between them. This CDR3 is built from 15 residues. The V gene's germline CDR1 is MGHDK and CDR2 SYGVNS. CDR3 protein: CASSEQLAGSYEQYF. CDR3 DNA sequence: TGTGCCAGCAGTGAACAGTTAGCAGGGTCCTACGAGCAGTACTTC.

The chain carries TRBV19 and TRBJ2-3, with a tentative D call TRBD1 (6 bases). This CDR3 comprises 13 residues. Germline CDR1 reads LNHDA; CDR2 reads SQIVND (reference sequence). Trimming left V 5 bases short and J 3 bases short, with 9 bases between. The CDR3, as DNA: TGTGCCAGTAGTCAGGGGCCGACAGATACGCAGTATTTT. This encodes CASSQGPTDTQYF.

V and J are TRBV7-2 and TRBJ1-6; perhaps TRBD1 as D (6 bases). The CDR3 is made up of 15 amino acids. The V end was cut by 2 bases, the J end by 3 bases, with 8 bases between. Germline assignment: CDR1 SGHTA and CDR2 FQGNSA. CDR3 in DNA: TGTGCCAGCAGCTTATTCAGGGGCTATAATTCACCCCTCCACTTT. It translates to CASSLFRGYNSPLHF. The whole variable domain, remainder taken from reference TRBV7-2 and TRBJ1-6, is GAGVSQSPSNKVTEKGKDVELRCDPISGHTALYWYRQSLGQGLEFLIYFQGNSAPDKSGLPSDRFSAERTGGSVSTLTIQRTQQEDSAVYLCASSLFRGYNSPLHFGNGTRLTVT.

As DNA, the CDR3 is TGTGCCACCAACGCGGGAGTCGGGAATGAGCAGTTCTTC. Amino acids: CATNAGVGNEQFF. V and J are TRBV24-1 and TRBJ2-1; 7 nucleotides agree with TRBD2. In germline, CDR1 is KGHDR, CDR2 SFDVKD. V shed 8 bases, J shed 7 bases, and the junction held 7 bases outside the gene matches. This CDR3 has 13 residues.

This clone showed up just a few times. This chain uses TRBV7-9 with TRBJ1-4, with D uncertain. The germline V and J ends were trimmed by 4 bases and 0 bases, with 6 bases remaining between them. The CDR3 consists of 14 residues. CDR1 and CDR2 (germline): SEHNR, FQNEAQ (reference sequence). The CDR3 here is CASSSVATNEKLFF. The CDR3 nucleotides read TGTGCCAGCAGCTCTGTTGCAACTAATGAAAAACTGTTTTTT.

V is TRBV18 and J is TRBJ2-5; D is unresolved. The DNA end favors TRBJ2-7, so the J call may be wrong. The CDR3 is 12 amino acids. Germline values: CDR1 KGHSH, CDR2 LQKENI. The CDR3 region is CASSPVQYEQYF. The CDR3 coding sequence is TGTGCCAGCTCACCAGTGCAATACGAGCAGTACTTC.

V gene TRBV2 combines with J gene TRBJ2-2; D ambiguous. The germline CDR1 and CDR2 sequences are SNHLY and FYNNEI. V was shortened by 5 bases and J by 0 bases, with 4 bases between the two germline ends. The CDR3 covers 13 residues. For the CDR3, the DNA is TGTGCCAGCAGTCCTACGAACACCGGGGAGCTGTTTTTT. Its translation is CASSPTNTGELFF.

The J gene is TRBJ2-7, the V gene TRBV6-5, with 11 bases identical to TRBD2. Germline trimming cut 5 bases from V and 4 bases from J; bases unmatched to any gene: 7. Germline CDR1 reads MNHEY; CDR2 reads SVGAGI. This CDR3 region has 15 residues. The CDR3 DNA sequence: TGTGCCAGCAGTCCCTTAGCGGGAGGGCCTTACGAGCAGTACTTC. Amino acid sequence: CASSPLAGGPYEQYF.

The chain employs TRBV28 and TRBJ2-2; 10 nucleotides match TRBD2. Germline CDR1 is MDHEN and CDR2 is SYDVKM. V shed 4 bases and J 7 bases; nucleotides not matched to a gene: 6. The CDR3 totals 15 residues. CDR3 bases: TGTGCCAGCAGTTCTCTAGCGGGAGTTGGCGGGGAGCTGTTTTTT. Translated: CASSSLAGVGGELFF.

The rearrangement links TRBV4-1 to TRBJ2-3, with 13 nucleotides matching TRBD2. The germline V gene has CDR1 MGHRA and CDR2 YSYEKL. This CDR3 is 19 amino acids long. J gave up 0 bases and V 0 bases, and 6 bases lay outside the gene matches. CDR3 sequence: CASSQETSGGITSTDTQYF. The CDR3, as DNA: TGCGCCAGCAGCCAAGAGACTAGCGGGGGGATTACTAGCACAGATACGCAGTATTTT.

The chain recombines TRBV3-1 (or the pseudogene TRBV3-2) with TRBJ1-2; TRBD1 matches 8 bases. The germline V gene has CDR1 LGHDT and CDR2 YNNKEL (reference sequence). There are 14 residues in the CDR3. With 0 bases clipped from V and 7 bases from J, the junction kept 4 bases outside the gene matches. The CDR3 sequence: CASSQDYDRGGYTF. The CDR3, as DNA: TGTGCCAGCAGCCAAGATTACGACAGGGGTGGCTACACCTTC.

The CDR3 loop reads CASSQGFGVATNEKLFF. The CDR3, as DNA: TGTGCCAGCAGCCAAGGCTTCGGGGTTGCAACTAATGAAAAACTGTTTTTT. V and J are TRBV3-1 (or the pseudogene TRBV3-2) and TRBJ1-4, with D uncertain. The germline CDR1 and CDR2 sequences are LGHDT and YNNKEL (reference sequence). The CDR3 is made up of 17 amino acids. Deletions cut 1 base from V and 0 bases from J, with 12 bases between.

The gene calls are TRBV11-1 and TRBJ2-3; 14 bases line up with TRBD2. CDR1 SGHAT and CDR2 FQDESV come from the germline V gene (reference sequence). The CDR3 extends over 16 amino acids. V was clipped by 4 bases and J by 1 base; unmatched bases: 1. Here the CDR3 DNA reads TGTGCCAGCAGCTCGGGACTAGCGGGAGGCACAGATACGCAGTATTTT. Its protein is CASSSGLAGGTDTQYF.

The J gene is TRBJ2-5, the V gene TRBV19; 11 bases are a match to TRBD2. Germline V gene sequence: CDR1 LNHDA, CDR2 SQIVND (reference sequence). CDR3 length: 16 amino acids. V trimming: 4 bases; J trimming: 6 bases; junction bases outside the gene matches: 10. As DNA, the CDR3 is TGTGCCAGTAGTAAAAATAGCGGGGGGGCCTGGAAGACCCAGTACTTC. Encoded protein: CASSKNSGGAWKTQYF.

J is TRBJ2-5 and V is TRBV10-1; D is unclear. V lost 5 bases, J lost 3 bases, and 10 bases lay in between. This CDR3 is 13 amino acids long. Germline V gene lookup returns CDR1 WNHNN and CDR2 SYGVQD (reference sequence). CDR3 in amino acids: CASSKSSEETQYF. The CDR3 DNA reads TGCGCCAGCAGTAAGAGTTCCGAAGAGACCCAGTACTTC.

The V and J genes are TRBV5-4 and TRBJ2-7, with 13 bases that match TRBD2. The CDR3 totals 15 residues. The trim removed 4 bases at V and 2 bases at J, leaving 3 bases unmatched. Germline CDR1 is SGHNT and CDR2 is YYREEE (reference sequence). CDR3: CASSPTSGRAYEQYF. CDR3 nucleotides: TGTGCCAGCAGCCCAACTAGCGGGAGGGCCTACGAGCAGTACTTC.

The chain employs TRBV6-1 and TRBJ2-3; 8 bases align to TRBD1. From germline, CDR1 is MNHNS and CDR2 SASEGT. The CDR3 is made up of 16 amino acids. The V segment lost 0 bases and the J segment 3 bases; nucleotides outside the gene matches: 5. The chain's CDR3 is CASSEARDRMTDTQYF. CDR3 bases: TGTGCCAGCAGTGAAGCGCGGGACAGGATGACAGATACGCAGTATTTT.

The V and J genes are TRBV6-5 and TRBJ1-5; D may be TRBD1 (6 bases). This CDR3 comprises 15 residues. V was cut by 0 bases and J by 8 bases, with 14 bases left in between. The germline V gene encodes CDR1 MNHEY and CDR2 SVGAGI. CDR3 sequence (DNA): TGTGCCAGCAGTTACTCGGGCAGGGGCCGGGAGCCCCAGCATTTT. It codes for CASSYSGRGREPQHF.

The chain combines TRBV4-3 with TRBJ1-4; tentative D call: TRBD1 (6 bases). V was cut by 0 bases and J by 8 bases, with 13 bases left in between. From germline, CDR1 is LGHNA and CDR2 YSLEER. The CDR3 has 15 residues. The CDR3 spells CASSQESRGREKLFF. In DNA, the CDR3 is TGCGCCAGCAGCCAAGAATCCAGGGGACGGGAAAAACTGTTTTTT.

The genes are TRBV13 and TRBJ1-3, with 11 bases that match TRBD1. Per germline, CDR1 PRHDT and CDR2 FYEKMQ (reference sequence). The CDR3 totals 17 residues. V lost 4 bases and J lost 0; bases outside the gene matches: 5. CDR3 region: CASSSPGTGGSGNTIYF. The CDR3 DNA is TGTGCCAGCAGCTCTCCCGGGACAGGGGGCTCTGGAAACACCATATATTTT.

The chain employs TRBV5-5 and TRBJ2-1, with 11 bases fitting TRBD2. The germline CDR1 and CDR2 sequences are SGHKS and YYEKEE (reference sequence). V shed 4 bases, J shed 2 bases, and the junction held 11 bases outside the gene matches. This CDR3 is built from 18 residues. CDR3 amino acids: CASSPGFTSGRPYNEQFF. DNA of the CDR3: TGTGCCAGCAGCCCGGGATTTACTAGCGGGAGACCCTACAATGAGCAGTTCTTC.

The CDR3 DNA is TGTGCCAGCAGCTTAGCGGGAGCCAGAGAGACCCAGTACTTC. This encodes CASSLAGARETQYF. This chain links TRBV5-6 with TRBJ2-5, with 8 bases aligning to TRBD2. V lost 2 bases and J lost 4; bases outside the gene matches: 4. CDR1 and CDR2 (germline): SGHDT, YYEEEE. CDR3 length: 14 residues.